This T cell receptor (beta chain) was captured in a study of shared clonotypes between healthy human individuals. Study at large: Per-donor plates numbered three CD4 naive, three CD4 memory, two CD8 naive and one CD8 memory. Study observations and caveats: Richness estimates generally favored naive over memory subsets. The study found lower generation probabilities in non-shared clonotypes than in those shared by all four donors.

The junction had 14 bases not matched to a gene; V was cut back by 5 bases and J by 7 bases. Looked up from germline, CDR1 is SNHLY and CDR2 is FYNNEI. This CDR3 spans 16 amino acids. As to this clone: Its antigen is not identified.

Assay execution took place at the deep level. Using immunoSEQ multiplex PCR, the repertoire was profiled, and TCRdb retains in-frame clones only, with some absent. Here the sample spans about 2.3 million clones, 85% to 95% being singletons. This chain uses TRBV2 with TRBJ2-1; 7 bases map to TRBD1. Sequencing used naive CD4+ T cells from PBMCs. Subset defined: CD45RA+ positively selected. This receptor was taken from a man aged 18 to 30 in good health. Some clones in this sample may be carry-over from other donors' samples. The CDR3 loop is CASSTGTDLVGNEQFF. CDR3 sequence (DNA): TGTGCCAGCAGTACCGGGACAGATTTGGTAGGGAATGAGCAGTTCTTC. The full variable domain, with the rest looked up from reference TRBV2 and TRBJ2-1, is EPEVTQTPSHQVTQMGQEVILRCVPISNHLYFYWYRQILGQKVEFLVSFYNNEISEKSEIFDDQFSVERPDGSNFTLKIRSTKLEDSAMYFCASSTGTDLVGNEQFFGPGTRLTVL.